This is a list of T cell receptor beta chains from one sample in a study of CD8+ T cells in alopecia areata. The protocol was immunoSEQ multiplex PCR, while the TCRdb copy is restricted to in-frame clones and leaves out a portion. The data show some 200,000 clones, around two fifths seen once. Sample: CD4+ T cells sorted from blood, taken at approximately week 36, from a patient treated with tofacitinib. The source of these receptors is a human donor with alopecia areata. Both conserved end residues are part of each CDR3. Fields, in order: V gene, J gene, D gene, clone size, CDR3 protein, CDR3 DNA. A D gene is named only where the DNA matches it firmly. The size entry is marked missing in some rows and otherwise reads once, few, many or a size class.

v_call: TRBV29-1
j_call: TRBJ2-4
d_call: .
clone_size: few
cdr3_aa: CSVAPSGRSIQYF
cdr3_nt: TGCAGCGTCGCCCCTTCTGGGAGGTCCATTCAGTACTTC

v_call: TRBV25-1
j_call: TRBJ2-7
d_call: .
clone_size: .
cdr3_aa: CASSALAGVPYEQYF
cdr3_nt: TGTGCCAGCAGTGCCCTGGCAGGGGTACCCTACGAGCAGTACTTC

v_call: TRBV30
j_call: TRBJ1-5
d_call: .
clone_size: .
cdr3_aa: CAWSNKGMKPQHF
cdr3_nt: TGTGCCTGGAGTAATAAAGGGATGAAGCCCCAGCATTTT

v_call: TRBV5-1
j_call: TRBJ2-1
d_call: .
clone_size: few
cdr3_aa: CASSRGIRDNEQFF
cdr3_nt: TGCGCCAGCAGTCGTGGAATCAGGGACAATGAGCAGTTCTTC

v_call: TRBV7-8
j_call: TRBJ2-7
d_call: .
clone_size: few
cdr3_aa: CASSPWTAAAYEQYF
cdr3_nt: TGTGCCAGCAGCCCCTGGACTGCGGCGGCCTACGAGCAGTACTTC

v_call: TRBV7-8
j_call: TRBJ2-2
d_call: .
clone_size: few
cdr3_aa: CASSPRPGRNGELFF
cdr3_nt: TGTGCCAGCAGCCCCCGTCCGGGAAGGAACGGGGAGCTGTTTTTT

v_call: TRBV7-9
j_call: TRBJ1-2
d_call: TRBD1
clone_size: .
cdr3_aa: CASSQAGQDRRSYTF
cdr3_nt: TGTGCCAGCAGCCAAGCAGGGCAGGACAGGAGAAGCTACACCTTC

v_call: TRBV7-2
j_call: TRBJ2-5
d_call: .
clone_size: .
cdr3_aa: CASSLGGRGETQYF
cdr3_nt: TGTGCCAGCAGCTTAGGCGGTAGAGGGGAGACCCAGTACTTC

v_call: TRBV29-1
j_call: TRBJ1-2
d_call: .
clone_size: .
cdr3_aa: CSVGPGWSGYGYTF
cdr3_nt: TGCAGCGTTGGGCCAGGGTGGTCTGGTTATGGCTACACCTTC

v_call: TRBV11-2
j_call: TRBJ2-5
d_call: TRBD1
clone_size: few
cdr3_aa: CASSIGTAIQETQYF
cdr3_nt: TGTGCCAGCAGCATAGGGACAGCTATCCAAGAGACCCAGTACTTC

v_call: TRBV29-1
j_call: TRBJ1-2
d_call: .
clone_size: .
cdr3_aa: CSVDKGPGGYTF
cdr3_nt: TGCAGCGTTGACAAGGGCCCCGGTGGCTACACCTTC